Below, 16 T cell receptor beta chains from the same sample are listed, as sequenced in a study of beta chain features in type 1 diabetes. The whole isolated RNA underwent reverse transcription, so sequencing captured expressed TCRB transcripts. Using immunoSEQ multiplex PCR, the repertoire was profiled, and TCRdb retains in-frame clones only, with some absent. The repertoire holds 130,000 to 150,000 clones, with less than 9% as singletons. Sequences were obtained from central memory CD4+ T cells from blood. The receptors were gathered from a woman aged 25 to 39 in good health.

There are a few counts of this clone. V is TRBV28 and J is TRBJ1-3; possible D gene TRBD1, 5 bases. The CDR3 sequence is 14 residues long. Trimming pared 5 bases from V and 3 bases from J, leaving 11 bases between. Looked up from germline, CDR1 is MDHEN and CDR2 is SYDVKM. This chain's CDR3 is CASSRRGGGNTIYF. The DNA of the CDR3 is TGTGCCAGCAGTAGAAGGGGAGGTGGAAACACCATATATTTT. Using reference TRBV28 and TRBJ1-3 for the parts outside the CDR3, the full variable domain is DVKVTQSSRYLVKRTGEKVFLECVQDMDHENMFWYRQDPGLGLRLIYFSYDVKMKEKGDIPEGYSVSREKKERFSLILESASTNQTSMYLCASSRRGGGNTIYFGEGSWLTVV.

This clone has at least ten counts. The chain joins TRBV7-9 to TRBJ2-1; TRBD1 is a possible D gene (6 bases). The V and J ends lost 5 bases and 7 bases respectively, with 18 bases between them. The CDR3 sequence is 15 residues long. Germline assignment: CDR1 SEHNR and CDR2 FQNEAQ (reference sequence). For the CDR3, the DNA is TGTGCCAGCAGCCCCGGGACCGAAAGGGGGAATGAGCAGTTCTTC. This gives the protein CASSPGTERGNEQFF.

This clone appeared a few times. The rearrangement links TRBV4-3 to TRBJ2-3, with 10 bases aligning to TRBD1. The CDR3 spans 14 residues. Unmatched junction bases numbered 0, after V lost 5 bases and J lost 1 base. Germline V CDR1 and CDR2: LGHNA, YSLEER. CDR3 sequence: CASSGQGGTDTQYF. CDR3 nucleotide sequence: TGCGCCAGCAGCGGACAGGGGGGCACAGATACGCAGTATTTT.

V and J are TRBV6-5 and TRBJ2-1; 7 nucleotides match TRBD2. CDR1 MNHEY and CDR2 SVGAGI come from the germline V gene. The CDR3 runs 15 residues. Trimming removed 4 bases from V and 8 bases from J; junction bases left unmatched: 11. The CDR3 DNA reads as TGTGCCAGCAGTTTCTGGAGGGTTCGGGGGGATGAGCAGTTCTTC. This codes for CASSFWRVRGDEQFF.

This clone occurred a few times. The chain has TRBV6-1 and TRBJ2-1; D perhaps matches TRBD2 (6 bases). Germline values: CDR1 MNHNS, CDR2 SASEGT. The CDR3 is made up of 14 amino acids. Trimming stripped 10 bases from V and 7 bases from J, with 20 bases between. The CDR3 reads CATLPRLEANEQFF. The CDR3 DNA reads TGTGCCACCCTACCTCGACTAGAAGCAAATGAGCAGTTCTTC.

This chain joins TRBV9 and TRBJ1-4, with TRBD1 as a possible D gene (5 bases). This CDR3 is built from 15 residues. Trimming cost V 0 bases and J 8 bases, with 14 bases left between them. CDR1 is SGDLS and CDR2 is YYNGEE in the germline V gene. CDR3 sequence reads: CASSVGGLTSEKLFF. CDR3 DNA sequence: TGTGCCAGCAGCGTAGGGGGACTAACTAGCGAAAAACTGTTTTTT.

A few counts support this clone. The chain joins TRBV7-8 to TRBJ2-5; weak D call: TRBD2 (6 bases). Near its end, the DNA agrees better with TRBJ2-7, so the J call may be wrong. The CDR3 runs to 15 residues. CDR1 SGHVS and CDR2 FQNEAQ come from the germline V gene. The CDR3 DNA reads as TGTGCCAGCTCCCTCCGGGACTTAGTACCCTACGAGCAGTACTTC. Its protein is CASSLRDLVPYEQYF.

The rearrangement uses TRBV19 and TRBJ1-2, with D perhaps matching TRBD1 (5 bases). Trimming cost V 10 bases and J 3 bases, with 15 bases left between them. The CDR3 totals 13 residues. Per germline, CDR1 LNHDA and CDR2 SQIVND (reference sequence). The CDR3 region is CATTAGLDYGYTF. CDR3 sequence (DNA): TGTGCCACGACCGCAGGGTTGGACTATGGCTACACCTTC.

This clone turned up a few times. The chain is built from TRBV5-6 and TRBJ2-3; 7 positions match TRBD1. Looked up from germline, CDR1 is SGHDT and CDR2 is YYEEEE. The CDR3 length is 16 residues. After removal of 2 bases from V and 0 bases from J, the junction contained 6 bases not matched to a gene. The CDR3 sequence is CASSLDRVYSTDTQYF. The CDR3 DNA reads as TGTGCCAGCAGCTTAGACAGGGTCTACAGCACAGATACGCAGTATTTT. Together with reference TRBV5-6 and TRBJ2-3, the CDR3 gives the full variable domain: DAGVTQSPTHLIKTRGQQVTLRCSPKSGHDTVSWYQQALGQGPQFIFQYYEEEERQRGNFPDRFSGHQFPNYSSELNVNALLLGDSALYLCASSLDRVYSTDTQYFGPGTRLTVL.

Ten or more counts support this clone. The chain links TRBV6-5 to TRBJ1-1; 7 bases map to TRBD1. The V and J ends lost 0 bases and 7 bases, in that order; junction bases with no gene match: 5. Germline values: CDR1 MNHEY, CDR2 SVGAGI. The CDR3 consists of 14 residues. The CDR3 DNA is TGTGCCAGCAGTTACTCCGCGACAGGGCTTGAAGCTTTCTTT. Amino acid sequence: CASSYSATGLEAFF.

The DNA of the CDR3 is TGTGCCAGCGTGAGGGGCCAGGGACAGATCTACGAGCAGTACTTC. Residues: CASVRGQGQIYEQYF. This chain joins TRBV28 and TRBJ2-7; 7 positions match TRBD1. J was trimmed by 3 bases and V by 8 bases; bases with no gene match: 13. The CDR3 sequence is 15 residues long. Germline V gene sequence: CDR1 MDHEN, CDR2 SYDVKM.

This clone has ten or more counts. CDR3: CASWAGLGEQYF. CDR3 bases: TGTGCCAGTTGGGCAGGGTTGGGCGAGCAGTACTTC. V gene TRBV19 combines with J gene TRBJ2-7; possibly TRBD1 for D (5 bases). Trimming cost V 8 bases and J 6 bases, with 14 bases left between them. Per germline, CDR1 LNHDA and CDR2 SQIVND (reference sequence). The CDR3 length is 12 residues.

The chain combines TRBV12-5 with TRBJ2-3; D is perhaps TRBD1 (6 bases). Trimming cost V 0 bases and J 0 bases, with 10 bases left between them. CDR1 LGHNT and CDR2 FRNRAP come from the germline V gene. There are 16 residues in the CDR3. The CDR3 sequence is CASGLVRDTSTDTQYF. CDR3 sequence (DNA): TGTGCTAGTGGTTTGGTCCGGGACACTAGCACAGATACGCAGTATTTT.

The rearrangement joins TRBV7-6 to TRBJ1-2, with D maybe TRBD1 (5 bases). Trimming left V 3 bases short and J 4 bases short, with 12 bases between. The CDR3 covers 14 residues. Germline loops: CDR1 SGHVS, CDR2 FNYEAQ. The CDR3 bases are TGTGCCAGCAGCTTTAACCAGGGAGGCTATGGCTACACCTTC. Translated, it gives CASSFNQGGYGYTF.

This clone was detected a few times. CDR3 coding DNA: TGTGCCAGCAGTTTAATTAACTCTGGGGCCAACGTCCTGACTTTC. Translating gives CASSLINSGANVLTF. The V and J genes are TRBV28 and TRBJ2-6, with D hard to call. CDR3 length equals 15 residues. CDR1 and CDR2 (germline): MDHEN, SYDVKM. V lost 2 bases to trimming and J lost 0 bases, with 5 bases between them.

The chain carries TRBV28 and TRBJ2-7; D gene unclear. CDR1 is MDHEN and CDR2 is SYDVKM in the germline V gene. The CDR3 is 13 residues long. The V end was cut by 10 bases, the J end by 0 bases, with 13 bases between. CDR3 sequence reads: CATTSPSSYEQYF. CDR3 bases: TGTGCCACTACCTCCCCCTCCTCCTACGAGCAGTACTTC.